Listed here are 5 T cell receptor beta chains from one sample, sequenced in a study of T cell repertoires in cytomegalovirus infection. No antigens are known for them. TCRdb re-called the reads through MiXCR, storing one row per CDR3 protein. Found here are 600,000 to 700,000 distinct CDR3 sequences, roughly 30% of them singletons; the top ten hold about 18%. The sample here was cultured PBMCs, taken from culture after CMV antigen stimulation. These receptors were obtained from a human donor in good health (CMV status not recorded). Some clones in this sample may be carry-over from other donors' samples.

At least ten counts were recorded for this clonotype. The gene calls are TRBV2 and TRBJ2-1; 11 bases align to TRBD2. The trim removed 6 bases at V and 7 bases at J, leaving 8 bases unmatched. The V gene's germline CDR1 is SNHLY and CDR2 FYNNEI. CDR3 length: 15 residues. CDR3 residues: CASSLTSGGDNEQFF. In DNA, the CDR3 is TGTGCCAGCAGCTTAACTAGCGGGGGAGATAATGAGCAGTTCTTC.

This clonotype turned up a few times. CDR3 sequence reads: CASSYGGRQYF. In nucleotides, the CDR3 is TGTGCCAGCAGTTACGGGGGAAGGCAGTACTTC. The V call is TRBV6-5, the J call TRBJ2-7, with D perhaps TRBD1 or TRBD2 (5 bases each). V was shortened by 2 bases and J by 9 bases, with 8 bases between the two germline ends. CDR3 size: 11 residues. CDR1 MNHEY and CDR2 SVGAGI come from the germline V gene.

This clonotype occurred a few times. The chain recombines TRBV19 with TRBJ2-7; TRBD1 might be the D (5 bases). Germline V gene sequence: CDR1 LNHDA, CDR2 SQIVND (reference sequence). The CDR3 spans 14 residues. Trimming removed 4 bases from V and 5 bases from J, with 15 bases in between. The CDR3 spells CASSTTTTVNEQYF. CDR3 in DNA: TGTGCCAGTAGTACAACTACGACAGTCAACGAGCAGTACTTC.

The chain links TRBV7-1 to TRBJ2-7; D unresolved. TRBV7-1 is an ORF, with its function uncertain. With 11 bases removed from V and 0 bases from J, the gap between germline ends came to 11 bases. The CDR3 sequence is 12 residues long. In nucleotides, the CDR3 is TGTGCCGGTGGTACCACCTCCTACGAGCAGTACTTC. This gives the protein CAGGTTSYEQYF.

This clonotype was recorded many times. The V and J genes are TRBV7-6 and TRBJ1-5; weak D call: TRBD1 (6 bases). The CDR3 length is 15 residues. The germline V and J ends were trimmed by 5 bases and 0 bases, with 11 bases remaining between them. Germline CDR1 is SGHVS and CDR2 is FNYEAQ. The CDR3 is CASSHSGVSNQPQHF. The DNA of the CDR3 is TGTGCCAGCAGCCATTCAGGGGTTAGCAATCAGCCCCAGCATTTT.